What follows are 19 T cell receptor beta chains derived from one specimen sequenced in a study of blood T cells in healthy people across ages. Next came a second PCR, run for about 6 to 12 cycles, which used a sample-barcoded 5' primer along with a J-beta primer mix. TCRdb fed the 5' RACE reads into MiXCR, producing one record per CDR3 protein. This table has hundreds of thousands of distinct CDR3 sequences, 45% to 60% appearing once. Specimen: blood. The receptors here all came from an elderly woman in good health.

As regards this clonotype: The germline gene is not matched at one end of the junction; a read error may be the cause. This chain connects TRBV20-1 to TRBJ2-1, with 8 bases that match TRBD2. Germline V gene sequence: CDR1 DFQATT, CDR2 SNEGSKA (reference sequence). The CDR3 is 14 amino acids. The CDR3 here is CSARVLAEYNEQLF. The CDR3 DNA sequence: TGCAGTGCTAGAGTACTAGCGGAGTACAATGAGCAGTTATTC.

Details on this clonotype: One base away lies a much larger clone, so this may be a sequencing read error. This chain connects TRBV29-1 to TRBJ2-1; 9 bases fit TRBD1. V dropped 6 bases and J dropped 8; count of bases not matched to a gene: 11. The CDR3 extends over 14 amino acids. Per the germline V gene, CDR1 is SQVTM and CDR2 is ANQGSEA. The CDR3 bases are TGCAGCGTGGAGGGACAGGGAATCGACGATGAGCAGTTCTTC. Translated, it gives CSVEGQGIDDEQFF.

Comments on this clonotype: The CDR3 end shows no conserved phenylalanine or tryptophan, and so a read error is likely. The chain combines TRBV9 with TRBJ2-1; D perhaps matches TRBD2 (6 bases). The germline V gene encodes CDR1 SGDLS and CDR2 YYNGEE. V gave up 2 bases and J gave up 5 bases, with 20 bases separating them. This CDR3 has 17 amino acids. The CDR3 DNA is TGTGCCAGCAGCGTCTCTAGCGCTCCCCCGGGCCACAATGAGCAGTTCTAC. Translating gives CASSVSSAPPGHNEQFY.

The V and J genes are TRBV12-3 or TRBV12-4 and TRBJ2-7; 10 bases align to TRBD2. Trimming removed 2 bases from V and 1 base from J; junction bases left unmatched: 14. The CDR3 totals 19 residues. CDR3 loop: CASSLRPAGGPSMSYEQYF. The CDR3 nucleotides read TGTGCCAGCAGTTTAAGACCAGCGGGAGGGCCTAGCATGTCCTACGAGCAGTACTTC.

The V and J genes are TRBV11-1 and TRBJ2-1, with 12 nucleotides matching TRBD2. V gave up 8 bases and J gave up 6 bases; unmatched junction bases: 5. Per the germline V gene, CDR1 is SGHAT and CDR2 is FQDESV (reference sequence). This CDR3 spans 14 amino acids. CDR3 coding DNA: TGTGCCAGCGAAGAGACTAGCGGGGGCAATGAGCAGTTCTTC. This gives the protein CASEETSGGNEQFF.

On this clonotype: With a much larger clone just one base away, this may be a read error. The J gene is TRBJ2-5, the V gene TRBV3-1, with D tentatively TRBD2 (6 bases). With the DNA end fitting TRBJ2-7 better, the J assignment may be wrong. The CDR3 covers 13 residues. Germline-derived CDR1 and CDR2 are LGHDT and YNNKEL (reference sequence). The CDR3 spells CASSSQLAGEQYF. The DNA of the CDR3 is TGTGCCAGCAGCTCCCAACTAGCAGGCGAGCAGTACTTC.

The chain is built from TRBV2 and TRBJ1-2, with D tentatively TRBD1 (6 bases). Trimming took off 0 bases at V and 8 bases at J, with 10 bases between the two ends. CDR1 is SNHLY and CDR2 is FYNNEI in the germline V gene. The CDR3 has 13 residues. This chain's CDR3 is CASSEAGGRGYTF. As DNA, the CDR3 is TGTGCCAGCAGTGAAGCGGGGGGGCGGGGCTACACCTTC.

This clonotype has ten or more counts. This chain joins TRBV6-6 and TRBJ1-2; D call uncertain. Deletions cut 0 bases from V and 3 bases from J, with 8 bases between. The CDR3 contains 14 residues. CDR1 is MNHNY, CDR2 SVGAGI, per germline (reference sequence). CDR3 in DNA: TGTGCCAGCAGTTACTCAGCGGATCACTATGGCTACACCTTC. It specifies CASSYSADHYGYTF.

Turning to this clonotype: This could be a read error, since a much larger clone is one nucleotide away. This rearrangement joins TRBV12-5 to TRBJ2-5, with 11 bases matching TRBD2. The J call may be incorrect, as the DNA end agrees better with TRBJ2-1. This CDR3 region has 13 residues. The germline gives CDR1 LGHNT, CDR2 FRNRAP. CDR3 bases: TGTCCTCGAGGACTAGCGGGCGGAGAGACCCAGTTCTTC. Its translation is CPRGLAGGETQFF.

This clonotype appeared many times. This sequence joins TRBV29-1 and TRBJ2-5, with TRBD2 matching over 9 bases. Germline V CDR1 and CDR2: SQVTM, ANQGSEA. This CDR3 has 15 amino acids. J lost 5 bases, V lost 4 bases, and 11 bases had no gene match. The CDR3 nucleotides read TGCAGCGTTGGAGGATCGCGGGAGGGCCTTGAGACCCAGTACTTC. Its protein is CSVGGSREGLETQYF.

The chain couples TRBV5-1 to TRBJ1-6, with no clear D. This CDR3 is 15 amino acids long. Germline V CDR1 and CDR2: SGHRS, YFSETQ. V shed 0 bases and J shed 5 bases, with 9 bases lying between them. The CDR3 sequence is CASSLGTGDNSPLHF. The CDR3, as DNA: TGCGCCAGCAGCTTGGGGACTGGCGATAATTCACCCCTCCACTTT.

The J gene is TRBJ1-1, the V gene TRBV12-3 or TRBV12-4; D unresolved. The CDR3 has 12 amino acids. V was pared by 3 bases and J by 7 bases, with 9 bases between. CDR3 DNA sequence: TGTGCCAGCAGTTTGTTGGCCTGTGAAGCTTTCTTT. Translating gives CASSLLACEAFF.

This clonotype was recorded once. A much larger clone lies a single base off, so this may be a read error. The CDR3 region has the DNA TGCGCCAGCAGCCCGACACTTTTCTCCTACAATGAGCAGTTCTTC. Its translation is CASSPTLFSYNEQFF. This chain uses TRBV5-1 with TRBJ2-1; D not resolved. This CDR3 is 15 amino acids long. The ends were cut back, 4 bases at V and 0 bases at J, with 11 bases in the middle. CDR1 is SGHRS and CDR2 is YFSETQ in the germline V gene. Full variable domain (missing parts from reference TRBV5-1 and TRBJ2-1): KAGVTQTPRYLIKTRGQQVTLSCSPISGHRSVSWYQQTPGQGLQFLFEYFSETQRNKGNFPGRFSGRQFSNSRSEMNVSTLELGDSALYLCASSPTLFSYNEQFFGPGTRLTVL.

The chain couples TRBV5-1 to TRBJ2-5; no firm D call. Trimming pared 4 bases from V and 5 bases from J, leaving 12 bases between. The CDR3 sequence is 13 residues long. Germline loops: CDR1 SGHRS, CDR2 YFSETQ. The CDR3 bases are TGCGCCAGCAGCCGGACCTCTGAGGAGACCCAGTACTTC. Translated: CASSRTSEETQYF.

This clonotype was counted at least ten times. The chain combines TRBV7-3 with TRBJ2-1; TRBD2 agrees at 7 bases. V dropped 1 base and J dropped 4; count of bases not matched to a gene: 7. Per the germline V gene, CDR1 is SGHTA and CDR2 is FQGTGA. The CDR3 has 16 residues. CDR3 in amino acids: CASSLNRLAQYNEQFF. The CDR3 DNA reads as TGTGCCAGCAGCTTAAACAGACTAGCACAATACAATGAGCAGTTCTTC.

The J gene is TRBJ2-1, the V gene TRBV7-8; 9 bases agree with TRBD2. The CDR3 contains 15 residues. V trimming: 1 base; J trimming: 5 bases; junction bases outside the gene matches: 3. Germline V CDR1 and CDR2: SGHVS, FQNEAQ. CDR3 nucleotides: TGTGCCAGCAGCTTAGAGGTAGCGGGAGACAATGAGCAGTTCTTC. It specifies CASSLEVAGDNEQFF.

This clonotype was recorded many times. The chain recombines TRBV12-3 or TRBV12-4 with TRBJ2-1; 9 bases agree with TRBD2. There are 16 residues in the CDR3. The ends lost 2 bases at V and 6 bases at J; junction bases unmatched: 8. The CDR3 region is CASSLLAGSRGNEQFF. CDR3 bases: TGTGCCAGCAGTTTACTAGCGGGGAGCAGGGGCAATGAGCAGTTCTTC.

This clonotype was detected many times. J is TRBJ2-7 and V is TRBV7-9, with D maybe TRBD2 (5 bases). The CDR3 is 14 amino acids. The germline V gene has CDR1 SEHNR and CDR2 FQNEAQ (reference sequence). The V end lost 5 bases, the J end lost 2 bases, and 13 bases lay between the germline ends. The CDR3 loop reads CASSLRRGTYEQYF. In nucleotides, the CDR3 is TGTGCCAGCAGCCTCCGACGGGGTACCTACGAGCAGTACTTC.

A note on this clonotype: One base away lies a much larger clone, so this may be a sequencing read error. The chain joins TRBV7-7 to TRBJ2-7, with 14 bases that match TRBD2. CDR3 length equals 17 residues. Germline assignment: CDR1 SSHAT and CDR2 FNYEAQ (reference sequence). V shed 5 bases, J shed 0 bases, and the junction held 6 bases outside the gene matches. The CDR3 loop reads CASSPGLAGGNSYEQYF. CDR3 nucleotides: TGTGCCAGCAGCCCAGGACTAGCGGGAGGAAACTCCTACGAGCAGTACTTC.